The rows below give T cell receptor beta chains drawn from one sample of a study of blood T cells in healthy people across ages. MiXCR was run by TCRdb on the 5' RACE reads, yielding one entry per CDR3 protein. Among roughly 800,000 distinct CDR3 sequences listed, about 53% were seen once. Material: blood. Receptors were obtained from an older man in good health. Each CDR3 is given with its conserved first and last residue. Each record gives: clone size, J gene, D gene, V gene, CDR3 DNA, CDR3 protein. The D gene is left open where the match is weak. Not all rows give a size; the values are once, few, many and, for expanded clones, a class.

-,TRBJ2-7,-,TRBV19,TGTGCCAGTAGTTTGGCACACGATGCCTACAATGAGCAGTACTTC,CASSLAHDAYNEQYF
-,TRBJ2-5,TRBD2,TRBV2,TGTGCCAGCAGGCGACTAGCGTCACAAGAGACCCAGTACTTC,CASRRLASQETQYF
-,TRBJ2-7,TRBD1,TRBV6-5,TGTGCCAGCAGTTACCAGGGGACAGGGATCCCCTACGAGCAGTACTTC,CASSYQGTGIPYEQYF
few,TRBJ1-1,TRBD1,TRBV7-2,TGTGCCAGCAGCTTTACAGGGGTAGCTTTCTTT,CASSFTGVAFF
-,TRBJ1-4,-,TRBV12-3/TRBV12-4,TGTGCCAGCGCGGACACATATGAAAAACTGTTTTTT,CASADTYEKLFF
few,TRBJ2-5,TRBD2,TRBV7-2,TGTGCCAGCAGCCCATTTGGAGCGGGACCTGTCGGGACCCAGTACTTC,CASSPFGAGPVGTQYF
-,TRBJ2-7,-,TRBV20-1,TGCAGTGCTAGAGCCCAGAGCGGGCTGCCCTACGAGCAGTACTTC,CSARAQSGLPYEQYF
few,TRBJ2-1,-,TRBV12-3/TRBV12-4,TGTGCCAGCAGTTTACCACCCCGCAATGAGCAGTTCTTC,CASSLPPRNEQFF
few,TRBJ2-1,-,TRBV27,TGTGCCAGCAGGGGGGCAGGGGCCCGCTCCTACAATGAGCAGTTCTTC,CASRGAGARSYNEQFF
-,TRBJ1-5,TRBD1,TRBV29-1,TGCAGCGTACAGGACAGGGTCAATCAGCCCCAGCATTTT,CSVQDRVNQPQHF
few,TRBJ2-5,-,TRBV5-1,TGCGCCAGCAGCTTCGGGCTGGGGCAAGAGACCCAGTACTTC,CASSFGLGQETQYF
few,TRBJ2-7,TRBD1,TRBV20-1,TGCAGTGCCGCGACAGGGGACGAGCAGTACTTC,CSAATGDEQYF
few,TRBJ2-1,TRBD2,TRBV7-3,TGTGCCAGCAGCATGGGACTAGTCTCCTACAATGAGCAGTTCTTC,CASSMGLVSYNEQFF
-,TRBJ2-3,TRBD2,TRBV28,TGTGCCAGCATCCCGGGGGGTACCCCTCTCACAGATACGCAGTATTTT,CASIPGGTPLTDTQYF
-,TRBJ1-2,-,TRBV12-3/TRBV12-4,TGTGCCAGCAGTACCCGTCTATCCGGCTACACCTTC,CASSTRLSGYTF
-,TRBJ2-7,-,TRBV24-1,TGTGCCACGACGACGAGTTACTACGAGCAGTACTTC,CATTTSYYEQYF
-,TRBJ1-5,-,TRBV7-6,TGTGCCAGCAGTCAGTGGGGGGGCGGGGGCAATCAGCCCCAGCATTTT,CASSQWGGGGNQPQHF
-,TRBJ1-4,TRBD1,TRBV12-3/TRBV12-4,TGTGCCAGCAGCCGACAGGGAAGAGAAGAAAAACTGTTTTTT,CASSRQGREEKLFF
-,TRBJ2-7,TRBD1,TRBV20-1,TGCAGTGCTCGGGGCAGGGGGTTACGCGAGCAGTACTTC,CSARGRGLREQYF
-,TRBJ2-3,-,TRBV5-1,TGCGCCAGCAGTCCCTACCCCCGGGGATGCGCGTATTTT,CASSPYPRGCAYF
-,TRBJ2-7,TRBD1,TRBV20-1,TGCAGTGCCTGGGACAGCTACTCCTACGAGCAGTACTTC,CSAWDSYSYEQYF
-,TRBJ2-1,TRBD2,TRBV20-1,TGCAGTGCTCAAGCTAGCGGGAGGGCCCGGGATGAGCAGTTCTTC,CSAQASGRARDEQFF
many,TRBJ2-5,-,TRBV20-1,TGCAGTGCTAATCCGGGGGAGACCCAGTACTTC,CSANPGETQYF
-,TRBJ1-2,TRBD1,TRBV29-1,TGCAGCGTTACGTCGACAGGGGTGGATGACTACACCTTC,CSVTSTGVDDYTF
-,TRBJ2-1,TRBD2,TRBV27,TGTGCCAGCAGTTTACTTGGACTAGCGGCCTACAATGAGCAGTTCTTC,CASSLLGLAAYNEQFF
few,TRBJ2-2,-,TRBV27,TGTGCCAGCAGTAATGGTGGCACCGGGGAGCTGTTTTTT,CASSNGGTGELFF
few,TRBJ2-5,TRBD1,TRBV2,TGTGCCAGCAGTCCTCCGGACAGGGGCAAAGAGACCCAGTACTTC,CASSPPDRGKETQYF
-,TRBJ1-2,-,TRBV28,TGTGCCAGCAGTTCTAAGGGTATCGGCTACACCTTC,CASSSKGIGYTF
few,TRBJ2-1,-,TRBV24-1,TGTGCCACCAGTGATTTGCAGGGGGAGGCCTACAATGAGCAGTTCTTC,CATSDLQGEAYNEQFF
-,TRBJ2-2,TRBD2,TRBV6-1,TGTGCCAGCAGTGCCCTTCCTCCTAGCGGGAGAGGGGTCGGGGAGCTGTTTTTT,CASSALPPSGRGVGELFF
few,TRBJ1-5,TRBD1,TRBV27,TGTGCCAGCAGCCAAGGGGGCGGGACAGGGGGTAATCAGCCCCAGCATTTT,CASSQGGGTGGNQPQHF
few,TRBJ1-2,-,TRBV4-2,TGTGCCAGCAGCCCCCCGGAGATGGCGGTGCGTGGCTACACCTTC,CASSPPEMAVRGYTF
-,TRBJ2-1,TRBD2,TRBV9,TGTGCCAGCAGCGTAGTAACGGGAGGGTCCTACAATGAGCAGTTCTTC,CASSVVTGGSYNEQFF
-,TRBJ2-7,TRBD2,TRBV4-1,TGCGCCAGCAGCCAAGATAGCGGGGGAACCTACGAGCAGTACTTC,CASSQDSGGTYEQYF
few,TRBJ1-1,-,TRBV5-1,TGCGCCAGCAGCTTGGATGGGCGGAGAAACACTGAAGCTTTCTTT,CASSLDGRRNTEAFF
few,TRBJ2-3,TRBD2,TRBV7-3,TGTGCCAGCAGCTCCGCCGGACTAGCGGGAGGGCAAGTCACAGATACGCAGTATTTT,CASSSAGLAGGQVTDTQYF
once,TRBJ1-1,-,TRBV6-6,TGTGCCAGCAGTCTTGACCGTTCTGAAGCTTTCTTT,CASSLDRSEAFF
-,TRBJ1-2,TRBD1,TRBV20-1,TGCAGTGCTAGAGATCCAAGGTTGGGGCAGGGGGATGGCTACACCTTC,CSARDPRLGQGDGYTF
few,TRBJ2-1,TRBD1,TRBV9,TGTGCCAGCAGCGTCCGGGACAGGGGGCTCGATGAGCAGTTCTTC,CASSVRDRGLDEQFF
-,TRBJ2-4,-,TRBV12-3/TRBV12-4,TGTGCCAGCAGTTCGCGCGGGTCGCAAAACATTCAGTACTTC,CASSSRGSQNIQYF
-,TRBJ2-4,TRBD1,TRBV10-1,TGCGCCAGCAGTGGCCCCCCGGGACAGGAATTCGACCGTTGGTCAGCCAAAAACATTCAGTACTTC,CASSGPPGQEFDRWSAKNIQYF
-,TRBJ2-7,-,TRBV7-2,TGTGCCAGCAGCGCGGGGTATAGTGTGCAGTACTTC,CASSAGYSVQYF
-,TRBJ2-5,-,TRBV7-2,TGTGCCAGCAGCTTAGGGCCAGCAGAGACCCAGTACTTC,CASSLGPAETQYF
-,TRBJ2-7,TRBD2,TRBV7-9,TGTGCCAGCAGCACAGTGACTAGCGGGGGCTACGAGCAGTACTTC,CASSTVTSGGYEQYF
-,TRBJ1-1,TRBD1,TRBV7-8,TGTGCCAGCAGCGTAGAGGGACAGGCAAACACTGAAGCTTTCTTT,CASSVEGQANTEAFF
few,TRBJ1-2,-,TRBV9,TGTGCCAGCAGCGCGAGGGGGGATACGGGCTACACCTTC,CASSARGDTGYTF
few,TRBJ2-1,TRBD2,TRBV5-1,TGCGCCAGCAGGCAAGGGACTAGCTTTTCATACAATGAGCAGTTCTTC,CASRQGTSFSYNEQFF
-,TRBJ1-2,-,TRBV5-8,TGTGCCAGCAGCCCTGGACTGCTAGCTAACTATGGCTACACCTTC,CASSPGLLANYGYTF
few,TRBJ2-3,-,TRBV7-3,TGTGCCAGCAGCCCCGACGGCGGCACAGATACGCAGTATTTT,CASSPDGGTDTQYF
-,TRBJ2-1,-,TRBV24-1,TGTGCCACCAGTGCCCCGGGACAAAGCTCCTACAATGAGCAGTTCTTC,CATSAPGQSSYNEQFF
few,TRBJ2-1,TRBD2,TRBV4-1,TGCGCCAGCAGCCCGACTAGCGGGAGAAACCATGAGCAGTTCTTC,CASSPTSGRNHEQFF
-,TRBJ2-3,-,TRBV29-1,TGCAGCGGGAGTGTAGATACGCAGTATTTT,CSGSVDTQYF
-,TRBJ2-1,TRBD2,TRBV20-1,TGCAGTGCTAGACGCGGGAGTCTATCCTACAATGAGCAGTTCTTC,CSARRGSLSYNEQFF
few,TRBJ2-5,-,TRBV10-3,TGTGCCATCAGAGCGAGGGGGGGCCCAGGAGAGACCCAGTACTTC,CAIRARGGPGETQYF
-,TRBJ1-1,TRBD1,TRBV7-9,TGTGCCAGCAGCCCGGGACAGTGGGTAACTGAAGCTTTCTTT,CASSPGQWVTEAFF
few,TRBJ2-5,TRBD2,TRBV12-3/TRBV12-4,TGTGCCACCCGCCTAGCGGGAGGCTCCAAGACCCAGTACTTC,CATRLAGGSKTQYF
-,TRBJ2-3,-,TRBV9,TGTGCCAGCAGCGCCCAGAACGCAGATACGCAGTATTTT,CASSAQNADTQYF
many,TRBJ2-7,TRBD1,TRBV29-1,TGCAGCGTTGAAGGGGACAGCGCCTACGAGCAGTACTTC,CSVEGDSAYEQYF
few,TRBJ2-7,TRBD1,TRBV7-2,TGTGCCAGCAGCTTAGCCGGACAGGCTCCCTACGAGCAGTACTTC,CASSLAGQAPYEQYF
-,TRBJ2-1,-,TRBV2,TGTGCCAGCAGTGAACCTAATTACAATGAGCAGTTATTC,CASSEPNYNEQLF